A selection of T cell receptor beta chains follows, all from one sample in a study of T cells in Graves' hyperthyroidism and ophthalmopathy. TCRdb used MiXCR to reprocess the multiplex PCR reads, holding one entry per CDR3 protein. The top ten clones hold roughly 13% of a sample with around 500,000 distinct CDR3 sequences, less than 15% of them seen once. Specimen: blood. The receptors come from a woman between 35 and 50 years old with Graves' hyperthyroidism. Both conserved end residues are part of each CDR3. Fields, in order: J gene, D gene, V gene, clone size, CDR3 protein, CDR3 DNA. A D gene is named only where the DNA matches it firmly. A row's size may be missing; if present it is once, few, many or a size class.

>TRBJ2-2|TRBD2|TRBV14|few
CASSQLAGDSTGELFF
TGTGCCAGCAGCCAACTAGCGGGAGATTCAACCGGGGAGCTGTTTTTT
>TRBJ2-1|TRBD2|TRBV7-8|many
CASSPWGLAGGPSSYNEQFF
TGTGCCAGCAGCCCTTGGGGACTAGCGGGAGGGCCGAGCTCCTACAATGAGCAGTTCTTC
>TRBJ1-5|NA|TRBV30|many
CAWSGTDSNQPQHF
TGTGCCTGGAGCGGGACGGATAGCAATCAGCCCCAGCATTTT
>TRBJ2-5|TRBD1|TRBV20-1|many
CSAPNNFDRGQETQYF
TGCAGTGCCCCCAATAACTTCGACAGGGGGCAAGAGACCCAGTACTTC
>TRBJ1-3|NA|TRBV6-1|NA
CASSEERTTYSGNTIYF
TGTGCCAGCAGTGAAGAGAGGACGACCTACTCTGGAAACACCATATATTTT
>TRBJ2-1|TRBD2|TRBV20-1|many
CSASIPGLAGGYNNEQFF
TGCAGTGCCAGTATACCGGGACTAGCGGGAGGGTATAACAATGAGCAGTTCTTC
>TRBJ2-1|TRBD2|TRBV5-1|many
CASSVEGAGGHEQFF
TGCGCCAGCAGCGTGGAAGGGGCGGGAGGTCATGAGCAGTTCTTC
>TRBJ1-2|NA|TRBV18|few
CASSPLAADYGYTF
TGTGCCAGCTCACCACTTGCAGCGGACTATGGCTACACCTTC
>TRBJ2-4|NA|TRBV5-8|few
CATNREAKNIQYF
TGTGCCACGAACAGGGAGGCCAAAAACATTCAGTACTTC
>TRBJ2-1|TRBD2|TRBV11-2|many
CASSSWAGGYNEQFF
TGTGCCAGCAGCTCCTGGGCGGGAGGGTACAATGAGCAGTTCTTC
>TRBJ2-1|TRBD2|TRBV5-1|many
CASSQLAGNNEQFF
TGCGCCAGCAGTCAACTAGCGGGGAACAATGAGCAGTTCTTC
>TRBJ1-5|NA|TRBV11-2|few
CASSSNPNQPQHF
TGTGCCAGCAGCTCGAACCCAAATCAGCCCCAGCATTTT
>TRBJ2-1|NA|TRBV29-1|NA
CSGHAGQYNEQFF
TGCAGCGGTCATGCTGGACAGTACAATGAGCAGTTCTTC
>TRBJ2-5|NA|TRBV2|many
CASSGHQETQYF
TGTGCCAGCAGTGGCCACCAAGAGACCCAGTACTTC
>TRBJ1-1|TRBD1|TRBV19|NA
CASSAHRDRTMNTEAFF
TGTGCCAGTAGTGCCCACCGGGACAGAACCATGAACACTGAAGCTTTCTTT
>TRBJ1-5|NA|TRBV12-3/TRBV12-4|many
CASSPAGQPQHF
TGTGCCAGCAGCCCAGCAGGTCAGCCCCAGCATTTT
>TRBJ2-2|TRBD2|TRBV7-9|NA
CASSPGTSGSPGELFF
TGTGCCAGCAGCCCCGGGACTAGCGGGAGTCCCGGGGAGCTGTTTTTT
>TRBJ2-2|TRBD2|TRBV4-1|few
CASSLKPGLAGTGELFF
TGCGCCAGCAGCCTAAAGCCGGGACTAGCGGGAACCGGGGAGCTGTTTTTT
>TRBJ2-7|TRBD2|TRBV4-2|many
CASSQELGLGYEQYF
TGTGCCAGCAGCCAAGAATTAGGACTAGGGTACGAGCAGTACTTC
>TRBJ2-3|NA|TRBV7-9|many
CASSLESKPTDTQYF
TGTGCCAGCAGCTTAGAGTCAAAACCCACAGATACGCAGTATTTT
>TRBJ2-5|NA|TRBV7-2|once
CASSWGQETQYF
TGTGCCAGCAGCTGGGGACAAGAGACCCAGTACTTC
>TRBJ1-2|NA|TRBV27|NA
CASGYRVDYGYTF
TGTGCCAGTGGATACAGGGTTGACTATGGCTACACCTTC
>TRBJ2-1|TRBD2|TRBV25-1|NA
CASSENPAGLLGNEQFF
TGTGCCAGCAGTGAAAACCCAGCGGGACTACTAGGCAATGAGCAGTTCTTC
>TRBJ2-7|TRBD1|TRBV7-6|many
CASSSLDRGGYEQYF
TGTGCCAGCAGCTCCCTGGACAGGGGAGGGTACGAGCAGTACTTC
>TRBJ2-7|TRBD1|TRBV20-1|many
CSAPGETGLHEQYF
TGCAGTGCTCCCGGGGAGACAGGGCTCCACGAGCAGTACTTC
>TRBJ2-2|TRBD2|TRBV9|few
CASQSGRRTGELFF
TGTGCCTCTCAGAGCGGGAGACGTACCGGGGAGCTGTTTTTT
>TRBJ1-6|TRBD1|TRBV2|many
CATTDRDNSPLHF
TGTGCCACCACGGACAGGGATAATTCACCCCTCCACTTT
>TRBJ1-1|NA|TRBV18|many
CASSQTANTEAFF
TGTGCCAGCTCACAGACCGCAAACACTGAAGCTTTCTTT
>TRBJ1-4|NA|TRBV3-1|NA
CASSPTGVEKLFF
TGTGCCAGCAGCCCGACCGGAGTGGAAAAACTGTTTTTT
>TRBJ2-1|NA|TRBV4-1|few
CASGTQASSYNEQFF
TGCGCCTCCGGGACACAAGCAAGCTCCTACAATGAGCAGTTCTTC
>TRBJ2-7|NA|TRBV6-1|few
CASSSLSSGDEQYF
TGTGCCAGCAGCTCGCTGAGTTCGGGGGACGAGCAGTACTTC
>TRBJ2-7|NA|TRBV12-3/TRBV12-4|many
CASSPWGGTDTYEQYF
TGTGCCAGCAGTCCTTGGGGGGGGACAGACACCTACGAGCAGTACTTC